This TCR beta chain was observed in a study of cytomegalovirus exposure and HLA in healthy donors. Study summary: Both the 120 validation repertoires and the approximately 700 first-cohort repertoires used the same platform, as reported by a later analysis. Study-level results: The study put under 200 TCR beta chains on its list as cytomegalovirus-associated. The classifier was said to identify cytomegalovirus status with high specificity and sensitivity.

To note about this clone: Its antigen remains unidentified.

The donors were in the roughly 110-subject validation cohort; that cohort was separate from the roughly 730-subject first cohort. Sequencing used immunoSEQ multiplex PCR; TCRdb keeps in-frame clones, though not all of them. The top ten hold 1.5% to 2% of the sample, which has about 120,000 clones, 88% seen once. There are 15 residues in the CDR3. The V and J ends lost 3 bases and 8 bases, in that order; junction bases with no gene match: 9. CDR1 is MNHEY and CDR2 is SMNVEV in the germline V gene (reference sequence). V usage is TRBV27 and J usage is TRBJ2-1, with 8 bases aligning to TRBD2. The receptor was derived from a man aged 18 to 29 in good health and CMV-seronegative. The sequencing input was PBMCs. CDR3 in DNA: TGTGCCAGCAGTTTCCGTGGACTAGCTGGGGATGAGCAGTTCTTC. Its protein product is CASSFRGLAGDEQFF.